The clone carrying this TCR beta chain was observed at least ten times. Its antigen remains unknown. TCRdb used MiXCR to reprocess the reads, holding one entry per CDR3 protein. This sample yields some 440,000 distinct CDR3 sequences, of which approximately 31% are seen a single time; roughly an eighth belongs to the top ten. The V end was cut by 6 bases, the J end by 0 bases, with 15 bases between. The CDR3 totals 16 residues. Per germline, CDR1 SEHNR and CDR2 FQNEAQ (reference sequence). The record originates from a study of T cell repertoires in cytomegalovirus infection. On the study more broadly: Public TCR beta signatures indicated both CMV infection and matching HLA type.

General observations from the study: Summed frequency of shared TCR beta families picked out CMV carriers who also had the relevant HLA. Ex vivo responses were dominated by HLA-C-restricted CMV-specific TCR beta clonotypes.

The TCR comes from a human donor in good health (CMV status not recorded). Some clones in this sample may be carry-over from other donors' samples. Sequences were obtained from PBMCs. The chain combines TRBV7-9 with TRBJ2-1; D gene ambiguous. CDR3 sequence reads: CASSSTDTSSYNEQFF. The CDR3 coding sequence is TGTGCCAGCAGTTCAACAGACACGAGCTCCTACAATGAGCAGTTCTTC.